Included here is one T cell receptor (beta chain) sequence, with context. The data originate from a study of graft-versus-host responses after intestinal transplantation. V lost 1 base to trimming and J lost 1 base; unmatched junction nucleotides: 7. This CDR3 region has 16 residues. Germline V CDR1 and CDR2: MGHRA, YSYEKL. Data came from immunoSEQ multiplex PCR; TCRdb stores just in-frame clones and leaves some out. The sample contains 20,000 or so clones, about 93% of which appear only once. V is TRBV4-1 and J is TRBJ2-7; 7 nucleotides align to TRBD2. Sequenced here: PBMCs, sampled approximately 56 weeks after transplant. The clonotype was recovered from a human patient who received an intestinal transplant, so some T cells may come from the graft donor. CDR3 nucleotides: TGCGCCAGCAGCCAAGCGACGGGGGGAGTTTCCTACGAGCAGTACTTC. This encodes CASSQATGGVSYEQYF.